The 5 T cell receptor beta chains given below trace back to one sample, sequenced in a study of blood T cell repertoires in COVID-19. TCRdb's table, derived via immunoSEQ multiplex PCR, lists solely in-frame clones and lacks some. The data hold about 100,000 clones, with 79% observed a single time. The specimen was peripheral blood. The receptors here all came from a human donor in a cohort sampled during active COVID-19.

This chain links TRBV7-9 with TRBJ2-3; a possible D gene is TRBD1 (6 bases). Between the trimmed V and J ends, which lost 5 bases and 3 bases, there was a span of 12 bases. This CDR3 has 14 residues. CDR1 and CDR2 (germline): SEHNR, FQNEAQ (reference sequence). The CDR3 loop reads CASSPRQVTDTQYF. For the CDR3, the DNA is TGTGCCAGCAGCCCTCGACAGGTAACAGATACGCAGTATTTT.

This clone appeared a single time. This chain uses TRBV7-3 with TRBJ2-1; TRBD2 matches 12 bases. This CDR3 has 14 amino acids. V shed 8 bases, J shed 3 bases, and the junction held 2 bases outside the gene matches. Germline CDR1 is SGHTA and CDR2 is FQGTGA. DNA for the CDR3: TGTGCCAGCTCACTAGCGGGAGGCTACAATGAGCAGTTCTTC. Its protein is CASSLAGGYNEQFF.

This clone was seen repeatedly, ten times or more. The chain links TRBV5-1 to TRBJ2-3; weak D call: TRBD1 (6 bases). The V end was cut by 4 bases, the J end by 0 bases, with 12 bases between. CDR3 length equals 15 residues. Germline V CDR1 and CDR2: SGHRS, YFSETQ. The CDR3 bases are TGCGCCAGCAGCATACAGGGCCCTAGCACAGATACGCAGTATTTT. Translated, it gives CASSIQGPSTDTQYF.

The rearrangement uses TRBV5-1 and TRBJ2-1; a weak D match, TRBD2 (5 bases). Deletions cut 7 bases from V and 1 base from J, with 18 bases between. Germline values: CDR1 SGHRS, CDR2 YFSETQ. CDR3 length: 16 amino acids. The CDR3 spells CASAPGPGLSYNEQFF. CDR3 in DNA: TGCGCCAGCGCCCCCGGCCCCGGACTTTCCTACAATGAGCAGTTCTTC.

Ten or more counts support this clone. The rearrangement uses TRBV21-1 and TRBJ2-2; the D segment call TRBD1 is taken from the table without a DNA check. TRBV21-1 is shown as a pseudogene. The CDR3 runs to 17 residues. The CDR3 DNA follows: TGTGCCAGCAGCAAAGGCAATGGACAGGGGGCAACCGGGGAGCTGTTTTTT. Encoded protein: CASSKGNGQGATGELFF.